This TCR beta chain was captured by sequencing in a study of T-cell reconstitution after alpha-beta-depleted transplantation in children. Unique molecular identifiers were used in preparing the TCRbeta library. TCRdb redid the calling of the PCR reads with MiXCR, one entry per CDR3 protein. The table records approximately 500,000 distinct CDR3 sequences, roughly 10% of them present only once. This clonotype was picked up one time. A much more abundant neighbour one base away suggests this may be a read error. Sample: PBMCs, taken before TCRalphabeta/CD19-depleted stem cell transplant. The origin of this receptor is a child aged 2-15 years with inherited bone marrow failure, due to receive a stem cell transplant.

CDR3 in DNA: TGTGCCAGCAGGATAATCCCGGGACTAGCGGGATCCCTTGGGAACGGGCAGTACTTC. Its translation: CASRIIPGLAGSLGNGQYF. The chain recombines TRBV11-2 with TRBJ2-7, with 13 bases lining up with TRBD2. Germline V CDR1 and CDR2: SGHAT, FQNNGV. Unmatched junction bases numbered 23, after V lost 6 bases and J lost 9 bases. This CDR3 region has 19 residues.